This TCR beta chain was identified in a study of shared clonotypes between healthy human individuals. Whole-study results and caveats: With few donors, the genetic and exposure-history diversity represented was limited.

It was across several immunoSEQ plates that each subset's genomic DNA was evenly split. Clones were read by immunoSEQ multiplex PCR, and TCRdb kept only the in-frame ones, dropping some. The sample contains approximately 600,000 clones, 85% to 95% of which appear only once. Naive-designated CD8 cells lacked CD45RO, were positively enriched for CCR7, and omitted terminally differentiated effector memory CD45RA+ cells. Germline assignment: CDR1 LNHDA and CDR2 SQIVND (reference sequence). V lost 5 bases and J 7 bases, leaving 21 bases between the germline ends. This CDR3 spans 15 amino acids. Worth noting for this clone: Its specificity is not known.

The origin of this receptor is a woman aged 30 to 39 in good health. The gene calls are TRBV19 and TRBJ2-7, with D unresolved. Sequencing was performed on naive CD8+ T cells sorted from blood. In nucleotides, the CDR3 is TGTGCCAGTAGTGTCACAGAAGGGATTCTATGGGAGCAGTACTTC. Translated, it gives CASSVTEGILWEQYF.